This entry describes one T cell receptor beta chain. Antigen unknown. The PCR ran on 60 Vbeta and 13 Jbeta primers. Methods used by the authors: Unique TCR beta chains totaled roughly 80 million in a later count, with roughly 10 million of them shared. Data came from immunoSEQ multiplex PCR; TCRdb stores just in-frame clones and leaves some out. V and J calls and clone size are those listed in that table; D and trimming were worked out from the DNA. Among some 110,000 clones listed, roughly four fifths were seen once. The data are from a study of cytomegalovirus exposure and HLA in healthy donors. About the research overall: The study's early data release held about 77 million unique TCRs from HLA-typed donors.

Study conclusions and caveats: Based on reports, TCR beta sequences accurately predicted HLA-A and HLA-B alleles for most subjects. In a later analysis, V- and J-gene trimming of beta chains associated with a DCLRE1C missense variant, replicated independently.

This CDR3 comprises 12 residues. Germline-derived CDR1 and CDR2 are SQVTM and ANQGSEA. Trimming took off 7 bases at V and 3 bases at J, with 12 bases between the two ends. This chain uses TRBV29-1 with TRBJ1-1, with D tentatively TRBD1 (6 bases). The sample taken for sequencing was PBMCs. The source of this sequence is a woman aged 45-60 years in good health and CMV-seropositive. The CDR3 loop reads CSGYSGDTEAFF. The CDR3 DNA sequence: TGCAGCGGATATTCAGGGGACACTGAAGCTTTCTTT. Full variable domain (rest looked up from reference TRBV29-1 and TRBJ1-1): SAVISQKPSRDICQRGTSLTIQCQVDSQVTMMFWYRQQPGQSLTLIATANQGSEATYESGFVIDKFPISRPNLTFSTLTVSNMSPEDSSIYLCSGYSGDTEAFFGQGTRLTVV.